This T cell receptor beta chain was identified during a study of T cells in Graves' hyperthyroidism and ophthalmopathy. Study findings and constraints: Researchers report that a 13 V-J model separated ophthalmopathy from stable hyperthyroidism. Most thyroid clonotypes that were expanded above 0.001 also turned up in blood.

The TCR beta CDR3 regions underwent amplification using RNA transcripts as the source. TCR CDR3 regions were first amplified by RT-PCR with HTBI primers. MiXCR, applied by TCRdb to the multiplex PCR reads, yields one record per CDR3 protein. The profile shows approximately 590,000 distinct CDR3 sequences, around 16% of them singletons. In regard to this clonotype: Its antigen is undetermined.

Fresh 10 ml peripheral blood yielded PBMCs. The clonotype was recovered from a woman in her twenties or thirties with Graves' hyperthyroidism. Sequenced sample: blood.

The CDR3 coding sequence is TGCGCCAGCAGCCAAGATTTGGGGGAGTTCGACACAGATACGCAGTATTTT. Translated, it gives CASSQDLGEFDTDTQYF. J is TRBJ2-3 and V is TRBV4-1; the D gene could be TRBD1 or TRBD2 (5 bases each). V lost 0 bases and J 2 bases, leaving 15 bases between the germline ends. The CDR3 covers 17 residues. Per germline, CDR1 MGHRA and CDR2 YSYEKL.